This TCR beta chain was retrieved from a study of blood T cell repertoires in COVID-19. Germline V gene sequence: CDR1 SNHLY, CDR2 FYNNEI. This CDR3 has 14 amino acids. J gave up 0 bases and V 5 bases, and 3 bases lay outside the gene matches. Authors' processing steps: Amplification of reference gene primers was used by the study to estimate nucleated cell counts. The assay was immunoSEQ multiplex PCR, and TCRdb's table has in-frame clones only and misses some. That table supplies the V and J calls and clone size; D and trimming were determined from the DNA. The sample includes approximately 76,000 clones, roughly nine tenths of them seen just once.

J is TRBJ2-7 and V is TRBV2, with 8 nucleotides matching TRBD1. Sequencing used peripheral blood. The receptor's source is a man in his thirties or forties with acute or convalescent COVID-19. CDR3: CASSRTGPSYEQYF. Written as DNA, the CDR3 is TGTGCCAGCAGTAGGACAGGGCCCTCCTACGAGCAGTACTTC.